This T cell receptor (beta chain) was recorded in a study of CD8+ T cells in alopecia areata. Study-level findings and limits: Researchers report lesional scalp, most notably alopecia totalis/universalis, outstripped normal scalp in clonality. Scalp sample data also include resident alphabeta T cells from normal skin.

About this clone: Its antigen remains unidentified.

This CDR3 spans 12 amino acids. CDR1 and CDR2 from the germline V gene are SNHLY and FYNNEI. Between the trimmed V and J ends, which lost 7 bases and 9 bases, there was a span of 10 bases. T lymphocytes (CD4+ and CD8+) were sorted from PBMCs. Sequencing relied on a cDNA template that was reverse transcribed from extracted RNA. Assay used: immunoSEQ multiplex PCR; TCRdb lists only in-frame clones, some missing. The table has some 110,000 clones, less than 70% seen once. The sample taken for sequencing was CD4+ T cells sorted from blood. V gene TRBV2 combines with J gene TRBJ1-6, with D possibly TRBD1 on 5 matching bases. This sequence was found in a human donor in good health. Here the CDR3 DNA reads TGTGCCAGCATCAGGGACTCTTCACCCCTCCACTTT. The encoded protein is CASIRDSSPLHF.